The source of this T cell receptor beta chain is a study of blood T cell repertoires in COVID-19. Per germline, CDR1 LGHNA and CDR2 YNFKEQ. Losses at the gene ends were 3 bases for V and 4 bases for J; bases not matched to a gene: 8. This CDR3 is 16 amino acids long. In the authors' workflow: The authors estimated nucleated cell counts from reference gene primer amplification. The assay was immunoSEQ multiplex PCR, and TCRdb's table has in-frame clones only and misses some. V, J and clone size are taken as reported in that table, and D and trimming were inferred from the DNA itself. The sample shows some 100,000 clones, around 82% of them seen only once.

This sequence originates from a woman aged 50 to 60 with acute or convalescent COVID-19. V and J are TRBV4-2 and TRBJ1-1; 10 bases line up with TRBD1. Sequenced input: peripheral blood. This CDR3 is CASSQGQGRGSTEAFF. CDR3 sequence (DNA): TGTGCCAGCAGCCAGGGACAGGGGCGGGGGAGCACTGAAGCTTTCTTT.